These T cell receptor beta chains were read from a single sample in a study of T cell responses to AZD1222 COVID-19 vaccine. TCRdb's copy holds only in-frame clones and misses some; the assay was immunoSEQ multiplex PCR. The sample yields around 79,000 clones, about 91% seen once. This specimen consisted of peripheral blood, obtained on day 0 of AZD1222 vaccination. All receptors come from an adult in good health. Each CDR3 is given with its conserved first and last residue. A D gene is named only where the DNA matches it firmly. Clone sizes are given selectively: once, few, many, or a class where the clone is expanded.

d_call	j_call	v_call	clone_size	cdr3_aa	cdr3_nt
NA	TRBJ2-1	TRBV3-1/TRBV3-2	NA	CASSQDPRGTEQFF	TGTGCCAGCAGCCAAGATCCGAGGGGTACTGAGCAGTTCTTC
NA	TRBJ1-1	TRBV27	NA	CASSLVPFNTEAFF	TGTGCCAGCAGTTTGGTACCCTTCAACACTGAAGCTTTCTTT
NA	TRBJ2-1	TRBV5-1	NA	CASSLARGYSNEQFF	TGCGCCAGCAGCTTGGCCAGGGGATACTCCAATGAGCAGTTCTTC
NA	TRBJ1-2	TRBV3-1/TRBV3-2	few	CASSRDPYGYTF	TGTGCCAGCAGCCGAGATCCCTATGGCTACACCTTC
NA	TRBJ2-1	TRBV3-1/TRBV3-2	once	CASSQGANEQFF	TGTGCCAGCAGCCAGGGGGCCAATGAGCAGTTCTTC
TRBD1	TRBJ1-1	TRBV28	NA	CASSSQGGRNTEAFF	TGTGCCAGCAGTTCCCAGGGGGGGCGGAACACTGAAGCTTTCTTT
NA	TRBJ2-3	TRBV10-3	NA	CAIGDSNTDTQYF	TGTGCCATCGGCGACAGTAACACAGATACGCAGTATTTT
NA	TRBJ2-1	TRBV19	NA	CASASRTQISNEQFF	TGTGCCAGCGCCTCGAGGACCCAAATAAGCAATGAGCAGTTCTTC
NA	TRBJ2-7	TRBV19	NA	CASNTDLMREVSGYEQYF	TGTGCCAGTAATACGGACCTAATGAGGGAAGTAAGTGGTTACGAGCAGTACTTC
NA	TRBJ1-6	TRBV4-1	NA	CASSHPGMGSPLHF	TGCGCCAGCAGCCATCCAGGGATGGGCTCACCCCTCCACTTT
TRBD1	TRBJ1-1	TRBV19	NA	CASNRGTEAFF	TGTGCCAGTAACAGGGGGACTGAAGCTTTCTTT
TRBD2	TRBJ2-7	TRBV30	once	CAIGRASGSYEQYF	TGTGCTATTGGACGGGCTAGCGGATCCTACGAGCAGTACTTC
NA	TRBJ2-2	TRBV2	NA	CASSDVVGGRGELFF	TGTGCCAGCAGTGACGTAGTGGGGGGGCGCGGGGAGCTGTTTTTT
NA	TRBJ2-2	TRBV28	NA	CASSFRRDPLSRMVFF	TGTGCCAGCAGTTTTAGGCGAGACCCCCTGAGCCGCATGGTGTTTTTT
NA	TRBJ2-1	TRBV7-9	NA	CASSSPGTAVNEQFF	TGTGCCAGCAGCTCCCCCGGGACCGCCGTCAATGAGCAGTTCTTC
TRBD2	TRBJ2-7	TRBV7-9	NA	CASSFLAGGSYEQYF	TGTGCCAGCAGCTTCCTAGCGGGAGGGTCCTACGAGCAGTACTTC
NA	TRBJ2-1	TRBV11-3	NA	CASSLGGSYDEQFF	TGTGCCAGCAGCTTAGGGGGGTCTTACGATGAGCAGTTCTTC
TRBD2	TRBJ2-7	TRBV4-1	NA	CASSQGAGGTYEQYF	TGCGCCAGCAGCCAAGGGGCGGGAGGGACCTACGAGCAGTACTTC
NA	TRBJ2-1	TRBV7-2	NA	CASSLERGYNEQFF	TGTGCCAGCAGCTTAGAGCGTGGCTACAATGAGCAGTTCTTC
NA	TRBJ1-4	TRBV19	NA	CASTPGVNEKLFF	TGTGCCAGTACACCGGGCGTCAATGAAAAACTGTTTTTT
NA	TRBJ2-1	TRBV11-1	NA	CASSLGGANEQFF	TGTGCCAGCAGCTTAGGGGGGGCCAATGAGCAGTTCTTC
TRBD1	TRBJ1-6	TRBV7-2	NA	CASSDQDRGTNNSPLHF	TGTGCCAGCAGCGACCAGGACAGGGGAACAAATAATTCACCCCTCCACTTT
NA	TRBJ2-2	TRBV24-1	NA	CATSRQVTGELFF	TGTGCCACCAGTCGACAGGTAACCGGGGAGCTGTTTTTT
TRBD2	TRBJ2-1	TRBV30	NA	CAWRSELAGFNEQFF	TGTGCCTGGAGGTCGGAACTAGCGGGTTTCAATGAGCAGTTCTTC
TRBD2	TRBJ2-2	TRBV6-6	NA	CASSTSGRSTGELFF	TGTGCCAGCAGTACCAGCGGGAGGAGCACCGGGGAGCTGTTTTTT
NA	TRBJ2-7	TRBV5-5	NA	CASSLATAYEQYF	TGTGCCAGCAGCTTGGCGACAGCTTACGAGCAGTACTTC
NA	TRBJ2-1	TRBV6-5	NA	CASSSLTGSSYNEQFF	TGTGCCAGCAGTTCCCTGACTGGTTCCTCCTACAATGAGCAGTTCTTC
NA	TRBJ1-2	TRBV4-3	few	CASSQDLATGEGYTF	TGCGCCAGCAGCCAAGATTTAGCGACAGGAGAGGGCTACACCTTC
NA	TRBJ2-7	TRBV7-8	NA	CASSYLGRTVSYEQYF	TGTGCCAGCAGCTACCTTGGCAGAACGGTATCCTACGAGCAGTACTTC
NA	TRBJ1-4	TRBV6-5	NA	CASRPTESLNEKLFF	TGTGCCAGCAGACCGACAGAAAGCCTTAATGAAAAACTGTTTTTT
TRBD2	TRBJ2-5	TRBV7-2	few	CALSSGEGETQYF	TGTGCCCTCTCGTCTGGGGAGGGGGAGACCCAGTACTTC
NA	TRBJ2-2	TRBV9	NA	CASSVGWGDTGELFF	TGTGCCAGCAGCGTGGGCTGGGGTGACACCGGGGAGCTGTTTTTT
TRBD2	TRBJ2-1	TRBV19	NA	CASSSGLAGSYNEQFF	TGTGCCAGTAGTTCTGGACTAGCGGGGTCATACAATGAGCAGTTCTTC
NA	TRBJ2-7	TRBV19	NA	CASSLGRSVDEQYF	TGTGCCAGTAGTTTGGGAAGGTCTGTTGACGAGCAGTACTTC
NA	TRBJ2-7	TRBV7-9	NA	CASSFSEAAQNEQYF	TGTGCCAGCAGCTTCTCCGAGGCTGCCCAAAACGAGCAGTACTTC
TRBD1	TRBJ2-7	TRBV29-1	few	CSVDRQGDEQYF	TGCAGCGTTGATCGACAGGGAGACGAGCAGTACTTC
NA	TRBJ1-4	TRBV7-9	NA	CASSSVQGSNEKLFF	TGTGCCAGCAGCTCAGTACAGGGTTCGAACGAAAAACTGTTTTTT
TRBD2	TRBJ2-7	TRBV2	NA	CASSVTSGRSLWSYEQYF	TGTGCCAGCAGTGTAACTAGCGGGAGGTCCCTATGGTCCTACGAGCAGTACTTC
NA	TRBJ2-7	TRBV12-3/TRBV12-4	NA	CASSLTYEQYF	TGTGCCAGCAGCCTGACATACGAGCAGTACTTC
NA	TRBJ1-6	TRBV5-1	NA	CASSLAPQGANSPLHF	TGCGCCAGCAGCTTGGCCCCGCAGGGAGCTAATTCACCCCTCCACTTT
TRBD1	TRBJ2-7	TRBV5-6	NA	CASSRGQGVSYEQYF	TGTGCCAGCAGCAGGGGACAGGGTGTATCCTACGAGCAGTACTTC
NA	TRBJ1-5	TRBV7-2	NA	CASSLAQGGQPQHF	TGTGCCAGCAGCTTAGCCCAGGGAGGTCAGCCCCAGCATTTT
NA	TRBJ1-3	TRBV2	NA	CASSQTLGNTIYF	TGTGCCAGCAGTCAGACACTTGGAAACACCATATATTTT
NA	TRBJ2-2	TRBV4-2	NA	CASSQGWAGKNTGELFF	TGTGCCAGCAGCCAAGGTTGGGCGGGGAAGAACACCGGGGAGCTGTTTTTT
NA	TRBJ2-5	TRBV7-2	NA	CASSLARQETQYF	TGTGCCAGCAGCTTAGCTAGACAAGAGACCCAGTACTTC
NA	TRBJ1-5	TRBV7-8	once	CASTSNGLRSNQPQHF	TGTGCCAGCACCTCCAACGGTCTTCGCAGCAATCAGCCCCAGCATTTT
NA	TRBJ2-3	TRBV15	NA	CATRYPGHTKSRETDTQYF	TGTGCCACCAGGTACCCGGGACACACCAAATCCCGAGAAACAGATACGCAGTATTTT
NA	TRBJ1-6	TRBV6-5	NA	CASGVTNYNSPLHF	TGTGCCAGCGGAGTCACAAACTATAATTCACCCCTCCACTTT
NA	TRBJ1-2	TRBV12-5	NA	CASGDSSYGYTF	TGTGCTAGTGGGGACAGCAGCTATGGCTACACCTTC